This TCR beta chain was retrieved from a study of blood T cell repertoires in COVID-19. Study summary: Acute and convalescent COVID-19 specimens originated in the United States, Italy and Spain.

Authors' analysis steps: Amplification with reference gene primers provided the estimates of nucleated cell counts. Here immunoSEQ multiplex PCR was the method, and the copy in TCRdb shows in-frame clones only, minus some. V, J and clone size are those of that table, while D and trimming were read from the DNA. The table lists some 200,000 clones, more than 75% of them singletons. Germline V CDR1 and CDR2: MGHRA, YSYEKL. CDR3 length: 16 residues. The V segment lost 1 base and the J segment 4 bases; nucleotides outside the gene matches: 9. Sequenced input: peripheral blood. The receptor was isolated from a woman in her thirties or forties with acute or convalescent COVID-19. This rearrangement joins TRBV4-1 to TRBJ2-7, with 8 bases aligning to TRBD1. The CDR3 sequence is CASSQANRGFQYEQYF. DNA for the CDR3: TGCGCCAGCAGCCAAGCTAACAGGGGGTTTCAGTACGAGCAGTACTTC.